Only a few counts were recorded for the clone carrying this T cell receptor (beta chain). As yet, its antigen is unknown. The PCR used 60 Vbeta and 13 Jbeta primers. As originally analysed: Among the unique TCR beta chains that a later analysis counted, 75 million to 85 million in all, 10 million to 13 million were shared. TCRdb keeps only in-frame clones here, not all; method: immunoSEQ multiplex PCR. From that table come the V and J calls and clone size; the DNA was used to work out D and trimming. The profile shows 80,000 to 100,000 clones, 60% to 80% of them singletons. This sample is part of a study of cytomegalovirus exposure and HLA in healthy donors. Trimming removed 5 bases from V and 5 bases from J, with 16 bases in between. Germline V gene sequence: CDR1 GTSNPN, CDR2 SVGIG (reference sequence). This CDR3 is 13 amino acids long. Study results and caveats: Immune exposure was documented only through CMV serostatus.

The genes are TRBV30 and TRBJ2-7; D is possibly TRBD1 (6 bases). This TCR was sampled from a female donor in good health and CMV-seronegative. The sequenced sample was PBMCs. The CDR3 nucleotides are TGTGCCTGGGCAGGGGTCCCAAGGAACGAGCAGTACTTC. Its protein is CAWAGVPRNEQYF.